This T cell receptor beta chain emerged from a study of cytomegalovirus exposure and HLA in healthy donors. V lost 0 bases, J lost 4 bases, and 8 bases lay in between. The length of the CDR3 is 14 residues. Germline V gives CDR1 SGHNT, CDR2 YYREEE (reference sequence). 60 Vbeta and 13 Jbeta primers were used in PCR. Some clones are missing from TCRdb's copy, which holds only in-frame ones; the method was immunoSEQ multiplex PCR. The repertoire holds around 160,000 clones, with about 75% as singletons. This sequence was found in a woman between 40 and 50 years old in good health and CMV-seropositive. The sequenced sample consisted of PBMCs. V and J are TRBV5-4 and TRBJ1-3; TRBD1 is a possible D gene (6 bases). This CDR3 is CASSLAGVGNTIYF. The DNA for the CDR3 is TGTGCCAGCAGCTTGGCAGGGGTCGGAAACACCATATATTTT.